This paragraph covers one TCR beta chain sequence. This entry is derived from a study of control samples from healthy donors and cancer patients. Germline V gene lookup returns CDR1 LNHDA and CDR2 SQIVND (reference sequence). This CDR3 region has 16 residues. Trimming took 1 base from V and 4 from J; bases not matched to a gene: 6. Some clones are missing from TCRdb's copy, which holds only in-frame ones; the method was immunoSEQ multiplex PCR. The profile shows 120,000 to 150,000 clones, approximately 93% of them singletons. The sample consisted of blood. The sequence derives from a young man in good health. V usage is TRBV19 and J usage is TRBJ2-1; 8 nucleotides align to TRBD2. This chain's CDR3 is CASSIGREGGYNEQFF. In nucleotides, the CDR3 is TGTGCCAGTAGTATAGGTCGGGAGGGAGGGTACAATGAGCAGTTCTTC.